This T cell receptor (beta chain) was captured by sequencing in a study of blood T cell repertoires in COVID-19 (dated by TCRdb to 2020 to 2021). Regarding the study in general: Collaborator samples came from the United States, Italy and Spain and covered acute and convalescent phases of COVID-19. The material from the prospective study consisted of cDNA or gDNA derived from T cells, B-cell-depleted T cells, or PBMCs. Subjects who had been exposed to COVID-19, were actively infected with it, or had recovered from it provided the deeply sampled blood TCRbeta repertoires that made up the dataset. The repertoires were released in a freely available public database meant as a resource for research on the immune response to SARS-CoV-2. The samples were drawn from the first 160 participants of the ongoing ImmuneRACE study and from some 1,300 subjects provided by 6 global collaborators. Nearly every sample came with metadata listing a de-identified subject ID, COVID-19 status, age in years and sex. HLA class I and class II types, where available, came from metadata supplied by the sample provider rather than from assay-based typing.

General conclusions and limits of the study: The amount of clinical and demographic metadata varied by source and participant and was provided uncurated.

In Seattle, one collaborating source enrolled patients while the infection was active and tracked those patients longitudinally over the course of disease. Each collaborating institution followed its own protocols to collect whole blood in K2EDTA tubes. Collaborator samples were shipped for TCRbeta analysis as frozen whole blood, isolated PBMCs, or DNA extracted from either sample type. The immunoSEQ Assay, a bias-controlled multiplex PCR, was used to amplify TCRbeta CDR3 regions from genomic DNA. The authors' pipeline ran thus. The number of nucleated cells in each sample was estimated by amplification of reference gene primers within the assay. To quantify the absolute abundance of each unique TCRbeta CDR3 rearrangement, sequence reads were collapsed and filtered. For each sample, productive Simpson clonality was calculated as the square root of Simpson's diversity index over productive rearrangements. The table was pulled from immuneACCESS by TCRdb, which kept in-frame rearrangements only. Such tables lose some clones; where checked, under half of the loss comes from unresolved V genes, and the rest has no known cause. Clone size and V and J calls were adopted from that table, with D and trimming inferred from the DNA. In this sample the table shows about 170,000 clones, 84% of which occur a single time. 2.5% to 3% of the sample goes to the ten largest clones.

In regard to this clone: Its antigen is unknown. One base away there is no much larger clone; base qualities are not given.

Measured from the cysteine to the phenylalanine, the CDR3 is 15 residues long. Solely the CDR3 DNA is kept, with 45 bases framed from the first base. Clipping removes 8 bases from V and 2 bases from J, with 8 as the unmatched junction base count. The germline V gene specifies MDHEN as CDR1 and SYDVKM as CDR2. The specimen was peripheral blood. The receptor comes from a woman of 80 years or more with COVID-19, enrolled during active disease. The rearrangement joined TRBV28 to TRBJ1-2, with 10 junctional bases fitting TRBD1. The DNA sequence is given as TGTGCCAGCGGGTCCTCGGGACAGGGGAACTATGGCTACACCTTC. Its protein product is CASGSSGQGNYGYTF.